This TCR beta chain emerged from a study of blood T cells in healthy people across ages. A J-beta primer mix and a sample-barcoded 5' primer were used in a second PCR of roughly 6 to 11 cycles. All samples yielded 3 million or more CDR3-containing paired-end reads. TCRdb fed the 5' RACE reads into MiXCR, producing one record per CDR3 protein. Of roughly 2 million distinct CDR3 sequences in the sample, less than 50% were seen once. Broader study findings: A strong correlation between TCR beta diversity and naive T cell percentage was seen. TCR beta diversity, measured per million T cells, fell in a roughly linear way with age.

Per germline, CDR1 DFQATT and CDR2 SNEGSKA (reference sequence). The CDR3 spans 15 residues. Trimming took 6 bases from V and 4 from J; bases not matched to a gene: 9. Concerning this clonotype: Its specificity is not known.

The receptor was derived from a middle-aged woman in good health. The chain joins TRBV20-1 to TRBJ1-4; 9 nucleotides align to TRBD1. Sample: blood. Written as DNA, the CDR3 is TGCAGTGCGGCGCCCGGGACAGGGTTTAATGAAAAACTGTTTTTT. Translation: CSAAPGTGFNEKLFF.